A selection of T cell receptor beta chains follows, all from one sample in a study of T cell changes during pregnancy in multiple sclerosis. Only in-frame clones appear in the TCRdb table, and some are missing; sequencing was by immunoSEQ multiplex PCR. The table lists 70,000 to 95,000 clones, around 92% of them singletons, with 2.2% in the top ten. The specimen was peripheral blood, collected in the third trimester of pregnancy. These receptor sequences come from a female donor with multiple sclerosis, enrolled in a pregnancy study. CDR3s include the opening cysteine and the closing phenylalanine or tryptophan. Fields, in order: CDR3 length, clone size, V gene, J gene, D gene, CDR3 DNA, CDR3 protein. D genes are given only for firm matches. Clone size is shown for a subset of rows, as once, few, many or a class of expanded clone.

>16|-|TRBV9|TRBJ2-2|-
TGTGCCAGCAGCGTAGATGGAGCCACGAACACCGGGGAGCTGTTTTTT
CASSVDGATNTGELFF
>18|-|TRBV7-9|TRBJ2-3|TRBD2
TGTGCCAGCAGCCCTCGGGCTAGGGCGGGAGCGGTTACAGATACGCAGTATTTT
CASSPRARAGAVTDTQYF
>16|-|TRBV19|TRBJ1-3|-
TGTGCCAGTACACTAACAGGGCTCGGTCAGGGAAACACCATATATTTT
CASTLTGLGQGNTIYF
>13|-|TRBV29-1|TRBJ2-7|-
TGCAGCGTTGGGGCAGGGGACTCCTACGAGCAGTACTTC
CSVGAGDSYEQYF
>13|-|TRBV18|TRBJ1-1|-
TGTGCCAGCTCACCCCCCGAGCAGGTTGAAGCTTTCTTT
CASSPPEQVEAFF
>15|once|TRBV7-9|TRBJ1-1|TRBD1
TGTGCCAGCAGCTTACTATCTCAGGGGGGCACTGAAGCTTTCTTT
CASSLLSQGGTEAFF
>19|-|TRBV5-1|TRBJ2-3|TRBD2
TGCGCCAGCAGCTTGGGAACTAGCGGGGAGTGGCTCGGGACAGATACGCAGTATTTT
CASSLGTSGEWLGTDTQYF
>15|-|TRBV28|TRBJ1-5|-
TGTGCCAGCAGTTTAGGAGGGCATAACAATCAGCCCCAGCATTTT
CASSLGGHNNQPQHF
>16|-|TRBV4-1|TRBJ2-3|-
TGCGCCAGCAGCCTAAGTGGTAGCGTTAGCACAGATACGCAGTATTTT
CASSLSGSVSTDTQYF
>16|-|TRBV5-4|TRBJ2-1|TRBD2
TGTGCCAGCAGCCCGGCCGGGACTAGCGGGAGTCATGAGCAGTTCTTC
CASSPAGTSGSHEQFF
>15|-|TRBV27|TRBJ1-4|-
TGTGCCAGCTCAAGCCGGGGGGGAAGAGAGGAAAAACTGTTTTTT
CASSSRGGREEKLFF
>13|-|TRBV6-5|TRBJ2-7|-
TGTGCCAGCAGTTATGAGGGAGTGGGCGAGCAGTACTTC
CASSYEGVGEQYF
>13|-|TRBV11-2|TRBJ1-5|-
TGTGCCAGCTCGTCTAGGAGCAATCAGCCCCAGCATTTT
CASSSRSNQPQHF
>15|-|TRBV29-1|TRBJ2-1|TRBD2
TGCAGCGTTGAAAAACTAGCGGGAGGAGCCAATGAGCAGTTCTTC
CSVEKLAGGANEQFF
>15|-|TRBV6-1|TRBJ2-1|TRBD2
TGTGCCAGCAGTACCCCGGGACTAGCGGGAGATGAGCAGTTCTTC
CASSTPGLAGDEQFF
>14|-|TRBV7-2|TRBJ2-1|-
TGTGCCAGCAGCTCGAGTAGCTCCTACAATGAGCAGTTCTTC
CASSSSSSYNEQFF
>13|once|TRBV6-5|TRBJ1-1|-
TGTGCCAGCAGCTATCCCCGGGGAAGTGAAGCTTTCTTT
CASSYPRGSEAFF
>14|-|TRBV7-9|TRBJ2-7|-
TGTGCCAGCAGCTTTGCAGTCAGCTCCTACGAGCAGTACTTC
CASSFAVSSYEQYF
>16|once|TRBV5-1|TRBJ2-2|TRBD1
TGCGCCAGCAGCTTGGTGACAGGGACGGGCACCGGGGAGCTGTTTTTT
CASSLVTGTGTGELFF
>11|-|TRBV28|TRBJ1-1|-
TGTGCCACGGGGGTGGGCACTGAAGCTTTCTTT
CATGVGTEAFF
>13|-|TRBV19|TRBJ2-1|-
TGTGCCAGTATGGCGACCGGCGGATGGGAGCAGTTCTTC
CASMATGGWEQFF
>14|-|TRBV6-5|TRBJ1-3|-
TGTGCCACTCGGCGGGGTTTCTCTGGAAACACCATATATTTT
CATRRGFSGNTIYF
>14|-|TRBV7-9|TRBJ1-5|TRBD1
TGTGCCAGCAGCTCGGGACAGGGAGGTCAGCCCCAGCATTTT
CASSSGQGGQPQHF
>16|once|TRBV5-1|TRBJ2-3|TRBD2
TGCGCCAGCAGCTCAGCCGGGACTATCCCCACAGATACGCAGTATTTT
CASSSAGTIPTDTQYF
>15|-|TRBV5-4|TRBJ2-5|TRBD2
TGTGCCAGCAAAAGCGGCCAGCGGGGAGAAGAGACCCAGTACTTC
CASKSGQRGEETQYF
>17|once|TRBV5-6|TRBJ2-7|TRBD2
TGTGCCAGCAGCTCGGTGGGTGGGACTAGCGTCACCTACGAGCAGTACTTC
CASSSVGGTSVTYEQYF
>15|-|TRBV7-2|TRBJ2-7|TRBD2
TGTGCCAGCAGCCCCCGGACTAGCGGCTCCTACGAGCAGTACTTC
CASSPRTSGSYEQYF
>14|-|TRBV2|TRBJ1-5|TRBD1
TGTGCCAGCAGTGAGGGACAGGGGGCTCAGCCCCAGCATTTT
CASSEGQGAQPQHF
>15|-|TRBV19|TRBJ1-2|-
TGTGCCAGTAGTATAGTAACGACGGGGAACTATGGCTACACCTTC
CASSIVTTGNYGYTF
>16|once|TRBV5-1|TRBJ2-7|TRBD2
TGCGCCAGCAGCTTGGGACCCAGCGGGAGTTCTTACGAGCAGTACTTC
CASSLGPSGSSYEQYF
>16|-|TRBV29-1|TRBJ2-7|-
TGCAGCCCCTCCCCCGCCCCCTCAAAGTCGCGCTACGAGCAGTACTTC
CSPSPAPSKSRYEQYF
>16|once|TRBV5-1|TRBJ2-3|-
TGCGCCAGCAGCTTGGGCGAGAGCCATAGCACAGATACGCAGTATTTT
CASSLGESHSTDTQYF
>14|-|TRBV16|TRBJ1-4|-
TGTGCCAGCAGCTCGCTCGGGGTAAATGAAAAACTGTTTTTT
CASSSLGVNEKLFF
>14|-|TRBV19|TRBJ1-1|-
TGTGCCAGTAGTCCACTGACAGGACGGACTGAAGCTTTCTTT
CASSPLTGRTEAFF
>13|-|TRBV11-2|TRBJ2-7|-
TGTGCCAGCAGCTTACAGGTCTCCTACGAGCAGTACTTC
CASSLQVSYEQYF
>18|-|TRBV7-6|TRBJ1-1|TRBD1
TGTGCCAGCAGCACCCCCGGGCCTCTGGGACAGGCGAACACTGAAGCTTTCTTT
CASSTPGPLGQANTEAFF
>11|-|TRBV7-2|TRBJ2-1|-
TGTGCCAGCACAGGATACAATGAGCAGTTCTTC
CASTGYNEQFF
>13|-|TRBV16|TRBJ2-7|-
TGTGCCAGCAGCCCCGGGGTGCTCGGGGAGCAGTACTTC
CASSPGVLGEQYF
>14|once|TRBV19|TRBJ2-1|-
TGTGCCAGTAGTCCTAGACTAGAGGGCAATGAGCAGTTCTTC
CASSPRLEGNEQFF
>14|-|TRBV30|TRBJ1-1|-
TGTGCCTGGAGGGCTCCGGGACAGAACACTGAAGCTTTCTTT
CAWRAPGQNTEAFF